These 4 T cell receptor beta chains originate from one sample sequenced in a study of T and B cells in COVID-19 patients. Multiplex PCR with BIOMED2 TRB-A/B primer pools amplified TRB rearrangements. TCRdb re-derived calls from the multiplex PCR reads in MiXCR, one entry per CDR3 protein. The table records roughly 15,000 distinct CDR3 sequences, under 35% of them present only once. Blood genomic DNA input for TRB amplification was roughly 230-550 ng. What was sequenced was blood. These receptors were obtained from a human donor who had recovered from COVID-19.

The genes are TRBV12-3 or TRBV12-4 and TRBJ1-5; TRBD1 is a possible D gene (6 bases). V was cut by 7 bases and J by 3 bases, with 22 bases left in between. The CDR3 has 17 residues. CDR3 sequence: CASTPKATGRPNQPQHF. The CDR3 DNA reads TGTGCCAGCACCCCGAAGGCGACAGGTCGCCCCAATCAGCCCCAGCATTTT.

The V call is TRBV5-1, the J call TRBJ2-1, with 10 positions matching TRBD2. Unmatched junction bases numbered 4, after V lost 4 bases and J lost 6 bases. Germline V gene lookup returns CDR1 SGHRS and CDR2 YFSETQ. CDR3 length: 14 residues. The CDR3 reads CASSLTSGLNEQFF. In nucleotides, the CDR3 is TGCGCCAGCAGCCTGACTAGCGGGCTCAATGAGCAGTTCTTC.

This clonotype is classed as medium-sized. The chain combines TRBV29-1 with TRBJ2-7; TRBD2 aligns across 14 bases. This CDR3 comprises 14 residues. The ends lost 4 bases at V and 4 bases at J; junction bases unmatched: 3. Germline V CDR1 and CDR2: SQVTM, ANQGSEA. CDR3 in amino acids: CSVGRLAGGYEQYF. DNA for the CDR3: TGCAGCGTTGGGCGACTAGCGGGAGGGTACGAGCAGTACTTC.

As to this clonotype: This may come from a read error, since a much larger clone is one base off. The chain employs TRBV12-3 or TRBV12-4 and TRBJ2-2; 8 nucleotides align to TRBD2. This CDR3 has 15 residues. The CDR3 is CASSTSGLGTGGLFF. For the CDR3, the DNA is TGTGCCAGCAGTACTAGCGGTTTGGGTACCGGGGGGCTGTTTTTT.